This passage covers 23 T cell receptor beta chains from one sample sequenced in a study of blood T cell repertoires in COVID-19 (dated by TCRdb to 2018 to 2020). The method behind the library was the immunoSEQ multiplex PCR assay. Entries here come from immuneACCESS through TCRdb and include only in-frame sequences with V and J called. Some clones fail to appear in such tables; in the studies checked, an unresolved V gene covers under half of the shortfall, and the cause of the remainder is unknown. Here the sample has under 300,000 clones; 65% to 85% occur a single time. The top ten clonotypes cover approximately 1.5% of the sample. Sequences were obtained from peripheral blood. The receptor source for this set is a woman aged 40 to 49 who had recovered from COVID-19.

The V and J genes are TRBV3-1 (or the pseudogene TRBV3-2) and TRBJ2-1; a weak D match, TRBD2 (5 bases). The CDR3 runs 16 residues. V was shortened by 0 bases and J by 7 bases, with 16 bases between the two germline ends. Germline CDR1 reads LGHDT; CDR2 reads YNNKEL (reference sequence). The CDR3 DNA reads TGTGCCAGCAGCCAAGATCTACGGGGATGGGAGAATGAGCAGTTCTTC. It yields the protein CASSQDLRGWENEQFF.

The CDR3 reads CASSPSLRGQGASETQYF. The CDR3 DNA reads as TGTGCCAGCAGCCCCTCCCTCCGGGGGCAGGGGGCGTCGGAGACCCAGTACTTC. The chain employs TRBV3-1 (or the pseudogene TRBV3-2) and TRBJ2-5; 8 nucleotides line up with TRBD1. The CDR3 loop spans 18 amino acids. Germline V CDR1 and CDR2: LGHDT, YNNKEL (reference sequence). The V segment lost 4 bases and the J segment 5 bases; nucleotides outside the gene matches: 18.

V gene TRBV2 combines with J gene TRBJ1-5; D unresolved. Trimming stripped 0 bases from V and 3 bases from J, with 12 bases between. The germline V gene has CDR1 SNHLY and CDR2 FYNNEI. The CDR3 has 16 amino acids. CDR3 in DNA: TGTGCCAGCAGTGAAGCGACCGCGGCGACCAATCAGCCCCAGCATTTT. Protein sequence: CASSEATAATNQPQHF.

DNA for the CDR3: TGTGCCAGCCTTACCGGGGTACCCGGCTCTGGAAACACCATATATTTT. Amino acids: CASLTGVPGSGNTIYF. The chain links TRBV6-6 to TRBJ1-3; no clear D gene. Looked up from germline, CDR1 is MNHNY and CDR2 is SVGAGI (reference sequence). Deletions cut 8 bases from V and 0 bases from J, with 17 bases between. This CDR3 contains 16 residues.

The chain employs TRBV28 and TRBJ1-3; D gene ambiguous. The CDR3 sequence is 15 residues long. The germline V and J ends were trimmed by 4 bases and 0 bases, with 10 bases remaining between them. Germline loops: CDR1 MDHEN, CDR2 SYDVKM. DNA for the CDR3: TGTGCCAGCAGTTCAGGCGCTATCTCTGGAAACACCATATATTTT. Translating gives CASSSGAISGNTIYF.

The chain joins TRBV19 to TRBJ2-3, with 11 bases fitting TRBD2. This CDR3 has 16 amino acids. V lost 6 bases and J lost 1; bases outside the gene matches: 6. The germline CDR1 and CDR2 sequences are LNHDA and SQIVND (reference sequence). The CDR3: CASSPGLAAGTDTQYF. CDR3 sequence (DNA): TGTGCCAGTAGCCCGGGACTAGCGGCGGGCACAGATACGCAGTATTTT.

The rearrangement uses TRBV3-1 (or the pseudogene TRBV3-2) and TRBJ1-2; D may be TRBD1 (5 bases). Germline V CDR1 and CDR2: LGHDT, YNNKEL (reference sequence). The CDR3 has 14 residues. V was clipped by 0 bases and J by 7 bases, with 12 bases between them. The CDR3 region has the DNA TGTGCCAGCAGCCAAGAGTCAGGGTCGGGTGGCTACACCTTC. Protein product: CASSQESGSGGYTF.

This clone appeared once. The V gene is TRBV5-1, the J gene TRBJ1-1; TRBD1 might be the D (5 bases). The CDR3 is 13 amino acids. Trimming stripped 7 bases from V and 5 bases from J, with 15 bases between. CDR1 and CDR2 from the germline V gene are SGHRS and YFSETQ. The CDR3 sequence: CASSSRGHTEAFF. The CDR3 DNA reads as TGCGCCAGCTCCTCAAGGGGTCATACTGAAGCTTTCTTT.

V gene TRBV30 combines with J gene TRBJ2-7; the match to TRBD1 covers 8 bases. The CDR3 has 16 residues. V lost 4 bases to trimming and J lost 4 bases; unmatched junction nucleotides: 15. CDR1 GTSNPN and CDR2 SVGIG come from the germline V gene (reference sequence). As DNA, the CDR3 is TGTGCCTGGACCCCTCAACAGGGGGAGTTCGGTTACGAGCAGTACTTC. It is translated as CAWTPQQGEFGYEQYF.

The rearrangement links TRBV30 to TRBJ1-6, with TRBD1 matching over 7 bases. Germline V gene sequence: CDR1 GTSNPN, CDR2 SVGIG (reference sequence). The V gene end was trimmed by 5 bases and the J gene end by 10 bases; junction bases not matched to a gene: 23. The CDR3 contains 18 residues. DNA of the CDR3: TGTGCCTGGGGGGGAGGCGGGACAGCTCAAACCATAGTCTCACCCCTCCACTTT. The encoded protein is CAWGGGGTAQTIVSPLHF.

The chain links TRBV5-1 to TRBJ1-4, with 7 bases lining up with TRBD1. This CDR3 region has 14 residues. The junction had 5 bases not matched to a gene; V was cut back by 4 bases and J by 5 bases. CDR1 and CDR2 (germline): SGHRS, YFSETQ. The CDR3, as DNA: TGCGCCAGCAGCCTACAGGGGCTGAATGAAAAACTGTTTTTT. Translated, it gives CASSLQGLNEKLFF.

This clone was seen more than once but under ten times. The V gene is TRBV6-7, the J gene TRBJ1-5; 9 nucleotides line up with TRBD1. TRBV6-7 is an ORF for which the function is uncertain. The ends lost 0 bases at V and 2 bases at J; junction bases unmatched: 14. The CDR3 has 20 amino acids. The CDR3 region has the DNA TGTGCCAGCAGTTACTCCCCTCCCCCGGGACAGGGATGCGGCAATCAGCCCCAGCATTTT. It specifies CASSYSPPPGQGCGNQPQHF.

CDR3 residues: CASSVPQGNYGYTF. In nucleotides, the CDR3 is TGTGCCAGCAGCGTCCCTCAGGGCAACTATGGCTACACCTTC. The rearrangement uses TRBV5-4 and TRBJ1-2; possibly TRBD1 for D (5 bases). CDR3 length: 14 amino acids. The V gene's germline CDR1 is SGHNT and CDR2 YYREEE (reference sequence). The V end lost 4 bases, the J end lost 2 bases, and 12 bases lay between the germline ends.

The chain couples TRBV7-2 to TRBJ2-3; D gene unclear. The V end lost 5 bases, the J end lost 3 bases, and 6 bases lay between the germline ends. CDR1 and CDR2 from the germline V gene are SGHTA and FQGNSA. The CDR3 has 12 residues. The CDR3 DNA follows: TGTGCCAGCAGCACCTATACAGATACGCAGTATTTT. Translation gives CASSTYTDTQYF.

This clone was found once. The chain uses TRBV2 and TRBJ1-2; maybe TRBD1 (5 bases). V was pared by 8 bases and J by 7 bases, with 20 bases between. The CDR3 has 14 amino acids. Looked up from germline, CDR1 is SNHLY and CDR2 is FYNNEI. Here the CDR3 DNA reads TGTGCCAGCTTCGAGAGGAGCGGGACTTCTGGCTACACCTTC. As protein: CASFERSGTSGYTF.

This sequence joins TRBV15 and TRBJ1-4; tentatively, D is TRBD1 (5 bases). Germline V gene lookup returns CDR1 LNHNV and CDR2 YYDKDF (reference sequence). The CDR3 spans 14 residues. V was trimmed by 0 bases and J by 8 bases, leaving 10 bases between them. CDR3 sequence reads: CATSRDKTAEKLFF. The CDR3 DNA sequence: TGTGCCACCAGCAGAGATAAGACAGCCGAAAAACTGTTTTTT.

The chain carries TRBV7-9 and TRBJ1-6; D call uncertain. Germline V CDR1 and CDR2: SEHNR, FQNEAQ (reference sequence). This CDR3 is built from 16 residues. The V gene lost 5 bases and the J gene lost 7 bases, with 18 bases spanning the gap. CDR3 sequence (DNA): TGTGCCAGCAGCACAACTCAGAGAGGAGTGAATTCACCCCTCCACTTT. The encoded protein is CASSTTQRGVNSPLHF. Based on the CDR3 plus reference TRBV7-9 and TRBJ1-6, the full variable domain is DTGVSQNPRHKITKRGQNVTFRCDPISEHNRLYWYRQTLGQGPEFLTYFQNEAQLEKSRLLSDRFSAERPKGSFSTLEIQRTEQGDSAMYLCASSTTQRGVNSPLHFGNGTRLTVT.

This clone was recorded a few times. V is TRBV10-3 and J is TRBJ2-7, with 11 bases fitting TRBD2. CDR3 length: 13 amino acids. Germline CDR1 is ENHRY and CDR2 is SYGVKD. J gave up 2 bases and V 11 bases, and 5 bases lay outside the gene matches. The CDR3 DNA reads TGTGCCTCGGGGACTAGCGGAACCTACGAGCAGTACTTC. Amino acid sequence: CASGTSGTYEQYF.

This clone occurred a few times. CDR3: CASSVRGRPSPPYGYTF. The CDR3, as DNA: TGTGCCAGCAGTGTTCGAGGGCGGCCGTCACCTCCCTATGGCTACACCTTC. This chain joins TRBV2 and TRBJ1-2, with D unresolved. Trimming pared 4 bases from V and 4 bases from J, leaving 22 bases between. Looked up from germline, CDR1 is SNHLY and CDR2 is FYNNEI. The CDR3 length is 17 residues.

This chain connects TRBV19 to TRBJ2-3; no clear D gene. The germline V and J ends were trimmed by 5 bases and 0 bases, with 9 bases remaining between them. Germline V gene data show CDR1 as LNHDA and CDR2 as SQIVND (reference sequence). The CDR3 has 14 residues. CDR3 in amino acids: CASSFQASTDTQYF. The CDR3 coding sequence is TGTGCCAGTAGTTTCCAGGCTAGCACAGATACGCAGTATTTT.

This clone showed up just once. The rearrangement links TRBV2 to TRBJ2-3; TRBD2 agrees at 14 bases. CDR1 SNHLY and CDR2 FYNNEI come from the germline V gene. Losses at the gene ends were 6 bases for V and 1 base for J; bases not matched to a gene: 6. CDR3 length: 17 amino acids. CDR3 DNA: TGTGCCAGCAGCAGACTAGCGGGGGGGCCGGGCACAGATACGCAGTATTTT. As protein: CASSRLAGGPGTDTQYF.

This chain connects TRBV28 to TRBJ2-3; D perhaps matches TRBD2 (7 bases). V was clipped by 5 bases and J by 3 bases, with 21 bases between them. Germline V lookup: CDR1 MDHEN, CDR2 SYDVKM. The CDR3 length is 17 residues. CDR3 sequence reads: CASSPSLGGRGTDTQYF. CDR3 DNA sequence: TGTGCCAGCAGTCCCTCCTTGGGGGGGCGAGGTACAGATACGCAGTATTTT. Drawing the rest from reference TRBV28 and TRBJ2-3, the complete variable domain is DVKVTQSSRYLVKRTGEKVFLECVQDMDHENMFWYRQDPGLGLRLIYFSYDVKMKEKGDIPEGYSVSREKKERFSLILESASTNQTSMYLCASSPSLGGRGTDTQYFGPGTRLTVL.

J is TRBJ2-7 and V is TRBV7-6; 9 nucleotides match TRBD2. This CDR3 comprises 16 residues. CDR1 and CDR2 (germline): SGHVS, FNYEAQ. The trim removed 1 base at V and 4 bases at J, leaving 8 bases unmatched. CDR3 nucleotides: TGTGCCAGCAGCTTAGGTATTAGCGGGGGCCCTTACGAGCAGTACTTC. Amino acid sequence: CASSLGISGGPYEQYF.